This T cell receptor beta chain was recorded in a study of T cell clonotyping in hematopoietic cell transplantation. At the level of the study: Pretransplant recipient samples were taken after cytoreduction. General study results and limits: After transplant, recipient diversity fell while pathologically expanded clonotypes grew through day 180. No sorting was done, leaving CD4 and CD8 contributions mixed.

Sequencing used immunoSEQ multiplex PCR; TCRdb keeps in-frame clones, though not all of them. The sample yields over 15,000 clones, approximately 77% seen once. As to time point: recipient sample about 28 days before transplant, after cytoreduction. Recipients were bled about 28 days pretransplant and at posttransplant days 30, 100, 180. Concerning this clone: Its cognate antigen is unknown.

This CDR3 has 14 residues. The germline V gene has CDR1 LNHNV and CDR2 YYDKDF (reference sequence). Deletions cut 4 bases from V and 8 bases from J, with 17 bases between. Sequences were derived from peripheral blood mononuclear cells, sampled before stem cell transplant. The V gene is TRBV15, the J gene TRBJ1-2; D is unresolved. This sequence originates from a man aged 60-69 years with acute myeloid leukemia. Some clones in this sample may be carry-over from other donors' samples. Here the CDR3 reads CATSIGEGLWGYTF. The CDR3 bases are TGTGCCACCAGCATCGGGGAGGGTTTGTGGGGCTACACCTTC.